A selection of T cell receptor beta chains follows, all from one sample in a study of early T cells in non-severe SARS-CoV-2 infection. A single record per CDR3 protein comes from TCRdb applying MiXCR to the 5' RACE reads. The repertoire consists of fewer than 55,000 distinct CDR3 sequences, with about 9.1% occurring once and the leading ten covering roughly 4%. Specimen: whole blood. Receptors originate from an adult who was a healthcare worker with PCR-confirmed SARS-CoV-2 infection or an uninfected control (not recorded which). Each CDR3 is given with its conserved first and last residue. D genes are given only for firm matches. Only some rows state a clone size, as once, few, many or a class for expanded clones.

v_gene	abundance	d_gene	j_gene	CDR3aa	CDR3nt
TRBV11-1	once	.	TRBJ1-1	CASSLAETVNTEAFF	TGTGCCAGCAGCTTAGCTGAGACAGTGAACACTGAAGCTTTCTTT
TRBV29-1	few	.	TRBJ1-2	CSVAEDGYTF	TGCAGCGTTGCGGAGGATGGCTACACCTTC
TRBV5-1	few	.	TRBJ2-7	CASSYGTASDEQYF	TGCGCCAGCAGCTACGGGACGGCTTCGGACGAGCAGTACTTC
TRBV20-1	.	.	TRBJ2-3	CSAIRSFSDTQYF	TGCAGTGCTATCCGGTCGTTCTCAGATACGCAGTATTTT
TRBV30	many	.	TRBJ2-3	CAWNIGATDTQYF	TGTGCCTGGAATATTGGGGCGACAGATACGCAGTATTTT
TRBV29-1	few	.	TRBJ1-5	CSVSDNNQPQHF	TGCAGCGTGTCCGACAATAATCAGCCCCAGCATTTT
TRBV7-6	.	.	TRBJ1-6	CASSLASGHHNSPLHF	TGTGCCAGCAGCTTAGCCTCGGGACACCATAATTCACCCCTCCACTTT
TRBV24-1	.	TRBD1	TRBJ2-3	CATSRQDRGLDTQYF	TGTGCCACCAGTAGGCAGGACAGGGGGTTAGATACGCAGTATTTT
TRBV2	few	TRBD1	TRBJ2-1	CASSSWTGDNEQFF	TGTGCCAGCAGTTCCTGGACAGGGGACAATGAGCAGTTCTTC
TRBV7-8	few	.	TRBJ2-1	CASSLLGVPRGTIEQFF	TGTGCCAGCAGCTTATTAGGGGTCCCTCGTGGCACGATTGAGCAGTTCTTC
TRBV20-1	.	.	TRBJ2-5	CSAKTWETQYF	TGCAGTGCTAAGACGTGGGAGACCCAGTACTTC
TRBV14	many	TRBD1	TRBJ2-1	CASSPWTGGKSYNEQFF	TGTGCCAGCAGCCCTTGGACAGGGGGGAAGTCCTACAATGAGCAGTTCTTC
TRBV18	many	.	TRBJ2-3	CASSPQDSPDTQYF	TGTGCCAGCTCACCCCAGGACTCCCCAGATACGCAGTATTTT
TRBV5-8	many	.	TRBJ2-3	CASSPYSDTQYF	TGTGCCAGCAGCCCATATTCAGATACGCAGTATTTT
TRBV20-1	many	.	TRBJ1-1	CSARDLIGGGKPEAFF	TGCAGTGCTAGAGATCTGATAGGAGGGGGAAAACCCGAAGCTTTCTTT
TRBV7-9	many	.	TRBJ1-2	CASSFQGNYGYTF	TGTGCCAGCAGCTTTCAGGGGAACTATGGCTACACCTTC
TRBV7-6	many	.	TRBJ2-4	CASSLGRAGADIQYF	TGTGCCAGCAGCTTAGGACGGGCAGGGGCGGACATTCAGTACTTC